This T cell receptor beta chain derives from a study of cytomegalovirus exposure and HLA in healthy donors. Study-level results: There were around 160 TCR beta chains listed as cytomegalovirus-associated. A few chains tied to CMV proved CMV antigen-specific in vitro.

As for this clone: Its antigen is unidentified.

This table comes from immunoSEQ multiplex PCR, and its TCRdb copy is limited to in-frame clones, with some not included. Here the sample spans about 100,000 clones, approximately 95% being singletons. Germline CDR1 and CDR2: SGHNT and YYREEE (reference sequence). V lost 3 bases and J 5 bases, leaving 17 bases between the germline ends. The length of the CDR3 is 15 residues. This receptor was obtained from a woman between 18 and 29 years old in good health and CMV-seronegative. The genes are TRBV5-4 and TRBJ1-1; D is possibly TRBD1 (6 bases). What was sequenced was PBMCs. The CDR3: CASSSGQGRGTEAFF. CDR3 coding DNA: TGTGCCAGCAGCTCGGGTCAGGGAAGGGGGACTGAAGCTTTCTTT.